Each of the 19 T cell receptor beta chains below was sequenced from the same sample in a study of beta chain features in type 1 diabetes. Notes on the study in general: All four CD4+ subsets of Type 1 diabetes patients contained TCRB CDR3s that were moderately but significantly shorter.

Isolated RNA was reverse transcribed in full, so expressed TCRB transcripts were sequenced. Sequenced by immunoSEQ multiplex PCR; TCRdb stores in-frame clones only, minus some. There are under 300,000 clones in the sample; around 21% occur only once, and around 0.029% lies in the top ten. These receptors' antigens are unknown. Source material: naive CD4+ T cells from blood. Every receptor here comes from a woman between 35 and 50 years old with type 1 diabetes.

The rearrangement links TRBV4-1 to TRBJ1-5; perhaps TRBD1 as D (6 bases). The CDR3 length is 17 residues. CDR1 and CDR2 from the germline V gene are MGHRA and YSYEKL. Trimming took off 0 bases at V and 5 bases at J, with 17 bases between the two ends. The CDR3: CASSQESRTAIYQPQHF. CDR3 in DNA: TGCGCCAGCAGCCAAGAATCTAGGACAGCGATTTATCAGCCCCAGCATTTT.

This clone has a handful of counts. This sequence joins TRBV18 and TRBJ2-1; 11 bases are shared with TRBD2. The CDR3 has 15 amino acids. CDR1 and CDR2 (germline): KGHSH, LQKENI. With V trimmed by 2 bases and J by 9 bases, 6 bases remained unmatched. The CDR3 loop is CASSPELAGEAEQFF. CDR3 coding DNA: TGTGCCAGCTCACCAGAACTAGCGGGAGAGGCTGAGCAGTTCTTC.

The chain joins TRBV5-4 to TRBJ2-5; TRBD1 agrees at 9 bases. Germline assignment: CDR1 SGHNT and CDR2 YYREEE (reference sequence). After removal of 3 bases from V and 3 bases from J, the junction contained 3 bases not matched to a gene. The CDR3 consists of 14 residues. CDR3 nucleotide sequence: TGTGCCAGCAGCTCACGGGACAGGGAAGAGACCCAGTACTTC. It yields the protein CASSSRDREETQYF.

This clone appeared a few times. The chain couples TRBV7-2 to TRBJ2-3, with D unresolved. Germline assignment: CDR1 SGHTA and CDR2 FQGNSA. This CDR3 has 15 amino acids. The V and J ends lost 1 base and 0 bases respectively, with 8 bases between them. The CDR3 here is CASSLERTSTDTQYF. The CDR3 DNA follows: TGTGCCAGCAGCTTAGAGCGTACTAGCACAGATACGCAGTATTTT.

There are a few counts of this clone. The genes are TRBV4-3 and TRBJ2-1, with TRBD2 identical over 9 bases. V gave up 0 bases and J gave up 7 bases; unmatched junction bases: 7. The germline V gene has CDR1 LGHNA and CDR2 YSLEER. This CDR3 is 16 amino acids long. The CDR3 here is CASSQEPSGVGNEQFF. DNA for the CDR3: TGCGCCAGCAGCCAAGAACCTAGCGGGGTAGGGAATGAGCAGTTCTTC.

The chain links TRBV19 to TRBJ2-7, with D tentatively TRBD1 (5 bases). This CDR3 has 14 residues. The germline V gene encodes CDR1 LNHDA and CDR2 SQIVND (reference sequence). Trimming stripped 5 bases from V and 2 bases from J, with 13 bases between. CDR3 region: CASSYDSSAYEQYF. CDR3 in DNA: TGTGCCAGTAGTTACGACAGCAGCGCCTACGAGCAGTACTTC.

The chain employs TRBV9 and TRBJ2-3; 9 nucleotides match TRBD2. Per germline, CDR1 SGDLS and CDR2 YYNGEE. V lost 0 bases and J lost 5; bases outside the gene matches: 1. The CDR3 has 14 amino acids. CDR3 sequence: CASSVAAGGDTQYF. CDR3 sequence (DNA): TGTGCCAGCAGCGTAGCAGCGGGAGGAGATACGCAGTATTTT.

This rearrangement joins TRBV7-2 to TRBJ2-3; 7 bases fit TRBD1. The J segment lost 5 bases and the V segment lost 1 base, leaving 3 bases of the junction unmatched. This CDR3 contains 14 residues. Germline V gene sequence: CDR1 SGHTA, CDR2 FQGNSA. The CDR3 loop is CASSLDPGGDTQYF. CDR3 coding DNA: TGTGCCAGCAGCTTAGATCCAGGGGGAGATACGCAGTATTTT.

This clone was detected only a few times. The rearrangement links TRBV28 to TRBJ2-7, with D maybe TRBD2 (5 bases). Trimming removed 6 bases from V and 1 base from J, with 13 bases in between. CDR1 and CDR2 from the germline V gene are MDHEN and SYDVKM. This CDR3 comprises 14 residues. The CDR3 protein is CASRREPDSYEQYF. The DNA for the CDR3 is TGTGCCAGCAGGAGGGAGCCCGATTCCTACGAGCAGTACTTC.

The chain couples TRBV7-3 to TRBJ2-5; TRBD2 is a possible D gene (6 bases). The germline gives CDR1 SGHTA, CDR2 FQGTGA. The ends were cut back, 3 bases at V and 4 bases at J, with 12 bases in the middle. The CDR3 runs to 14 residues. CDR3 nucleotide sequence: TGTGCCAGCAGCTTCTCCAACGGGGGAGAGACCCAGTACTTC. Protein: CASSFSNGGETQYF.

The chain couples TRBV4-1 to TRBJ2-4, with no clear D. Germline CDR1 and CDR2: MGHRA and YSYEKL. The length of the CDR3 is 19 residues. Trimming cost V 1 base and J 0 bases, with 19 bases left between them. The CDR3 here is CASSQGRAMGSVAKNIQYF. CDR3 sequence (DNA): TGCGCCAGCAGCCAAGGTCGAGCTATGGGCTCCGTAGCCAAAAACATTCAGTACTTC.

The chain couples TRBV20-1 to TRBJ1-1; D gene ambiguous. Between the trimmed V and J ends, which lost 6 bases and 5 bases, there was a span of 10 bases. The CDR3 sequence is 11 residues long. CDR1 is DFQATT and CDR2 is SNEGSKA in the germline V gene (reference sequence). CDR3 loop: CSAEGGTEAFF. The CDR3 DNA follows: TGCAGTGCAGAGGGTGGGACTGAAGCTTTCTTT.

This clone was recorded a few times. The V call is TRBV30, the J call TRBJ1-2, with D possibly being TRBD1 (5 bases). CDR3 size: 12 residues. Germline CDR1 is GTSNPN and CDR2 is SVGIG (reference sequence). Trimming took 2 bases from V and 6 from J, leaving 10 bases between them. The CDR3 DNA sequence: TGTGCCTGGAGTTCGACAGCTCATGGCTACACCTTC. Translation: CAWSSTAHGYTF.

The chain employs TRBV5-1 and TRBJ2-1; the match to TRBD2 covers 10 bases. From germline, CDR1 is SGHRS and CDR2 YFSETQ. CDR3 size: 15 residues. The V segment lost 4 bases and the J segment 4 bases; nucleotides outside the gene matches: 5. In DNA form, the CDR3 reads TGCGCCAGCAGCGTTAGCGGGGGGTTTTACAATGAGCAGTTCTTC. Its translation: CASSVSGGFYNEQFF.

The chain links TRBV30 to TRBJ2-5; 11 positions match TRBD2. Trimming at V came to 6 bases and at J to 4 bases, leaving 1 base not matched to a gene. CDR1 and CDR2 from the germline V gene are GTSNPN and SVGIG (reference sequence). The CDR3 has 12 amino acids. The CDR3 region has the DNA TGTGCCTGCACTAGCGGGGGAGAGACCCAGTACTTC. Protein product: CACTSGGETQYF.

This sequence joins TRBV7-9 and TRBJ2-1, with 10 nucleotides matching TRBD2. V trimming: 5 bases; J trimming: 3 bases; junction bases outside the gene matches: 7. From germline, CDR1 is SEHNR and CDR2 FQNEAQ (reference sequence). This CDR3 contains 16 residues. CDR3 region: CASSPSGTSDYNEQFF. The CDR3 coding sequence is TGTGCCAGCAGCCCCTCCGGGACTAGCGACTACAATGAGCAGTTCTTC.

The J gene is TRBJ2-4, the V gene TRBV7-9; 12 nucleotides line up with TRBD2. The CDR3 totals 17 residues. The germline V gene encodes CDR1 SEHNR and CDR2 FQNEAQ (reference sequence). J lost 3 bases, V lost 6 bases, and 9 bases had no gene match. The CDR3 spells CASRLAGGLDGKNIQYF. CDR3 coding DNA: TGTGCCAGCAGGCTAGCGGGAGGGTTGGACGGCAAAAACATTCAGTACTTC. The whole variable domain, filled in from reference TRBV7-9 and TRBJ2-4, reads DTGVSQNPRHKITKRGQNVTFRCDPISEHNRLYWYRQTLGQGPEFLTYFQNEAQLEKSRLLSDRFSAERPKGSFSTLEIQRTEQGDSAMYLCASRLAGGLDGKNIQYFGAGTRLSVL.

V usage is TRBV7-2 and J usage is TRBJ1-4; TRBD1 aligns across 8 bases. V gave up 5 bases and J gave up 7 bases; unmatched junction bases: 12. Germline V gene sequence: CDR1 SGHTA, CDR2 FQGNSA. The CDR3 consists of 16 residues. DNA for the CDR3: TGTGCCAGCAGCCCAGGGACAGGACGACGTCTTGAAAAACTGTTTTTT. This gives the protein CASSPGTGRRLEKLFF.

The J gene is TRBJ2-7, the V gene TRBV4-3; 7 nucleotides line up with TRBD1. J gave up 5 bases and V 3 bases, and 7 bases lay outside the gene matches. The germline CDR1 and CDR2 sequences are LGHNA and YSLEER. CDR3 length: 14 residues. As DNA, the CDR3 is TGCGCCAGCAGCCAGGGTACAGGGGCCAACGAGCAGTACTTC. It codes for CASSQGTGANEQYF.